Listed here are 20 T cell receptor beta chains from one sample, sequenced in a study of blood T cell repertoires in COVID-19. The method was immunoSEQ multiplex PCR; TCRdb's version includes in-frame clones alone and lacks a portion of them. The sample shows approximately 130,000 clones, 84% of them seen only once. The sample comprised peripheral blood. The receptors here all came from a human donor in a cohort sampled during active COVID-19.

The gene calls are TRBV15 and TRBJ2-6; D not resolved. The CDR3 has 16 amino acids. V lost 0 bases, J lost 0 bases, and 6 bases lay in between. Germline values: CDR1 LNHNV, CDR2 YYDKDF (reference sequence). The CDR3 loop reads CATSREERSGANVLTF. In nucleotides, the CDR3 is TGTGCCACCAGCAGAGAGGAGCGCTCTGGGGCCAACGTCCTGACTTTC.

The chain couples TRBV19 to TRBJ2-7; D call uncertain. Germline CDR1 LNHDA, CDR2 SQIVND (reference sequence). The CDR3 contains 15 residues. Trimming removed 1 base at V and 2 bases at J, with 12 bases between. The CDR3 nucleotides are TGTGCCAGTAGTATAGCGGCAGCAGGAACCTACGAGCAGTACTTC. Translated: CASSIAAAGTYEQYF.

This chain uses TRBV12-3 or TRBV12-4 with TRBJ1-5; 7 positions agree with TRBD1. The V and J ends lost 4 bases and 4 bases, in that order; junction bases with no gene match: 1. The CDR3 contains 13 residues. Here the CDR3 DNA reads TGTGCCAGCAGTTCACAGGGGAATCAGCCCCAGCATTTT. Translating it yields CASSSQGNQPQHF.

The gene calls are TRBV18 and TRBJ1-1, with 7 nucleotides matching TRBD1. The J segment lost 3 bases and the V segment lost 3 bases, leaving 4 bases of the junction unmatched. Germline values: CDR1 KGHSH, CDR2 LQKENI. The CDR3 is 14 amino acids. CDR3 residues: CASSPGTGDTEAFF. The CDR3 nucleotides are TGTGCCAGCTCACCGGGAACAGGGGACACTGAAGCTTTCTTT.

The genes are TRBV24-1 and TRBJ2-6; the D gene is possibly TRBD1 (6 bases). CDR3 length equals 17 residues. Germline loops: CDR1 KGHDR, CDR2 SFDVKD. Trimming took off 1 base at V and 4 bases at J, with 13 bases between the two ends. This CDR3 reads CATSDFNRERGANVLTF. In nucleotides, the CDR3 is TGTGCCACCAGTGATTTCAACAGGGAGAGAGGGGCCAACGTCCTGACTTTC.

This clone was observed a single time. The V call is TRBV25-1, the J call TRBJ1-4, with 7 positions matching TRBD1. CDR1 is MGHDK, CDR2 SYGVNS, per germline. J was trimmed by 10 bases and V by 8 bases; bases with no gene match: 7. The CDR3 is 12 amino acids. CDR3 DNA: TGTGCCAGCTCAACTAACAGGGGAAAACTGTTTTTT. As protein: CASSTNRGKLFF.

The chain recombines TRBV18 with TRBJ1-2; 7 nucleotides line up with TRBD1. Germline V gene data show CDR1 as KGHSH and CDR2 as LQKENI. V was clipped by 6 bases and J by 4 bases; unmatched bases: 8. The CDR3 runs to 14 residues. This CDR3 reads CASSGRDSSYGYTF. For the CDR3, the DNA is TGTGCCAGCTCCGGAAGGGACAGCTCCTATGGCTACACCTTC.

The rearrangement links TRBV19 to TRBJ2-1, with 13 bases fitting TRBD2. Germline V CDR1 and CDR2: LNHDA, SQIVND (reference sequence). The CDR3 is 16 amino acids. The V and J ends lost 1 base and 9 bases, in that order; junction bases with no gene match: 6. CDR3 loop: CASSIGTSGGAAEQFF. In nucleotides, the CDR3 is TGTGCCAGTAGTATAGGAACTAGCGGGGGGGCCGCTGAGCAGTTCTTC.

The chain links TRBV7-8 to TRBJ2-3; D unresolved. The CDR3 length is 13 residues. Trimming removed 4 bases from V and 3 bases from J, with 8 bases in between. Germline V CDR1 and CDR2: SGHVS, FQNEAQ. CDR3 in DNA: TGTGCCAGCAGCTCCGAGGTTACAGATACGCAGTATTTT. This sequence encodes CASSSEVTDTQYF.

The chain is built from TRBV6-5 and TRBJ1-1, with D unresolved. Germline-derived CDR1 and CDR2 are MNHEY and SVGAGI. The CDR3 runs to 14 residues. With 7 bases removed from V and 4 bases from J, the gap between germline ends came to 16 bases. The CDR3 here is CASTQSRLPTEAFF. The CDR3 DNA reads TGTGCCAGCACCCAGTCCCGACTACCCACTGAAGCTTTCTTT.

J is TRBJ2-7 and V is TRBV5-4; no definite D call. In germline, CDR1 is SGHNT, CDR2 YYREEE (reference sequence). V lost 5 bases to trimming and J lost 6 bases, with 12 bases between them. The CDR3 length is 12 residues. The CDR3 DNA sequence: TGTGCCAGCAGTTTTGGCCCGGGCGAGCAGTACTTC. Amino acid sequence: CASSFGPGEQYF.

This chain connects TRBV14 to TRBJ1-2, with D possibly TRBD1 on 5 matching bases. This CDR3 has 13 amino acids. V dropped 5 bases and J dropped 3 bases, with 10 bases sitting between them. In germline, CDR1 is SGHDN, CDR2 FVKESK. CDR3 coding DNA: TGTGCCAGCAGCTCCGGACACTACTATGGCTACACCTTC. It specifies CASSSGHYYGYTF.

This clone showed up just once. The V call is TRBV30, the J call TRBJ1-1; 7 bases agree with TRBD1. The V and J ends lost 3 bases and 4 bases, in that order; junction bases with no gene match: 5. This CDR3 region has 13 residues. Germline V lookup: CDR1 GTSNPN, CDR2 SVGIG (reference sequence). DNA for the CDR3: TGTGCCTGGAGGCGACAGGGATTCACTGAAGCTTTCTTT. It codes for CAWRRQGFTEAFF.

The chain employs TRBV6-6 and TRBJ2-7, with D possibly being TRBD2 (5 bases). The CDR3 has 13 residues. Germline loops: CDR1 MNHNY, CDR2 SVGAGI (reference sequence). V lost 0 bases to trimming and J lost 2 bases, with 5 bases between them. The CDR3 is CASSYSTTYEQYF. The CDR3, as DNA: TGTGCCAGCAGTTACTCGACTACCTACGAGCAGTACTTC.

The V gene is TRBV2, the J gene TRBJ2-7, with D possibly being TRBD1 (5 bases). This CDR3 is built from 13 residues. CDR1 is SNHLY, CDR2 FYNNEI, per germline. V was shortened by 5 bases and J by 6 bases, with 14 bases between the two germline ends. The CDR3: CASSPPGQGEQYF. DNA for the CDR3: TGTGCCAGCAGTCCACCCGGACAAGGCGAGCAGTACTTC.

The genes are TRBV13 and TRBJ1-3; possibly TRBD1 for D (5 bases). The V gene's germline CDR1 is PRHDT and CDR2 FYEKMQ (reference sequence). This CDR3 has 14 amino acids. The V and J ends lost 5 bases and 4 bases respectively, with 12 bases between them. The CDR3 nucleotides are TGTGCCAGCAGCCAAGGGGTAGGAGGAAACACCATATATTTT. It specifies CASSQGVGGNTIYF. The whole variable domain, filled in from reference TRBV13 and TRBJ1-3, reads AAGVIQSPRHLIKEKRETATLKCYPIPRHDTVYWYQQGPGQDPQFLISFYEKMQSDKGSIPDRFSAQQFSDYHSELNMSSLELGDSALYFCASSQGVGGNTIYFGEGSWLTVV.

The rearrangement links TRBV3-1 (or the pseudogene TRBV3-2) to TRBJ2-1; TRBD2 agrees at 9 bases. The CDR3 has 14 residues. In germline, CDR1 is LGHDT, CDR2 YNNKEL (reference sequence). V gave up 5 bases and J gave up 6 bases; unmatched junction bases: 5. CDR3 DNA sequence: TGTGCCAGCAGCAAAGCGGGGGGCCCCAATGAGCAGTTCTTC. Amino acids: CASSKAGGPNEQFF.

The chain couples TRBV24-1 to TRBJ2-3; 8 nucleotides align to TRBD1. The CDR3 runs to 15 residues. V dropped 2 bases and J dropped 5; count of bases not matched to a gene: 5. Germline CDR1 is KGHDR and CDR2 is SFDVKD. The CDR3 here is CATSDSDRGGDTQYF. CDR3 bases: TGTGCCACCAGTGATTCTGACAGGGGAGGAGATACGCAGTATTTT.

The chain has TRBV7-9 and TRBJ1-6, with D possibly matching TRBD1 (6 bases). V gave up 4 bases and J gave up 9 bases, with 16 bases separating them. The germline V gene encodes CDR1 SEHNR and CDR2 FQNEAQ (reference sequence). There are 15 residues in the CDR3. The CDR3 region is CASSYRSRGVSPLHF. In DNA, the CDR3 is TGTGCCAGCAGCTATCGGAGCAGGGGCGTTTCACCCCTCCACTTT. Variable domain in full (rest from reference TRBV7-9 and TRBJ1-6): DTGVSQNPRHKITKRGQNVTFRCDPISEHNRLYWYRQTLGQGPEFLTYFQNEAQLEKSRLLSDRFSAERPKGSFSTLEIQRTEQGDSAMYLCASSYRSRGVSPLHFGNGTRLTVT.

The chain couples TRBV21-1 to TRBJ2-7; the D segment call TRBD1 is taken from the table without a DNA check. TRBV21-1 is marked as a pseudogene. The CDR3 runs 15 residues. CDR3 in amino acids: CASSPHGGDSYEQYF. For the CDR3, the DNA is TGTGCCAGCAGCCCTCATGGAGGGGACAGCTACGAGCAGTACTTC.